Following are 5 T cell receptor beta chains from one sample sequenced in a study of shared clonotypes between healthy human individuals. Sequencing was performed with immunoSEQ multiplex PCR; in TCRdb, only in-frame clones are kept and a portion is missing. The table lists a few million clones, 85% to 95% of them singletons. What was sequenced was naive CD4+ T cells from PBMCs. The subset is: CD45RA+ positively selected. Source of these receptors: a man aged 18 to 30 in good health. Some clones in this sample may be carry-over from other donors' samples.

Only one count was recorded for this clone. V is TRBV18 and J is TRBJ2-3; TRBD1 is a possible D gene (6 bases). The CDR3 has 15 residues. Germline V gene lookup returns CDR1 KGHSH and CDR2 LQKENI. V was cut by 2 bases and J by 2 bases, with 11 bases left in between. CDR3 sequence: CASSPVDSFTDTQYF. CDR3 bases: TGTGCCAGCTCACCAGTGGACAGTTTCACAGATACGCAGTATTTT.

The CDR3 DNA reads as TGTGCCAGCAGTTTTTCAGGAGTGCTCGCGGAGACCCAGTACTTC. It yields the protein CASSFSGVLAETQYF. The chain links TRBV28 to TRBJ2-5; D is ambiguous. Germline V gene data show CDR1 as MDHEN and CDR2 as SYDVKM. V was clipped by 3 bases and J by 5 bases, with 16 bases between them. The CDR3 runs 15 residues.

The CDR3 here is CASSIYRDLTDTQYF. DNA for the CDR3: TGTGCCAGTAGTATTTACCGGGACCTTACAGATACGCAGTATTTT. The chain uses TRBV19 and TRBJ2-3, with D perhaps TRBD1 or TRBD2 (5 bases each). The CDR3 length is 15 residues. Trimming took off 3 bases at V and 3 bases at J, with 13 bases between the two ends. Germline values: CDR1 LNHDA, CDR2 SQIVND (reference sequence).

Worth noting for this clone: The same CDR3 also results from other DNA sequences found in this sample. The chain carries TRBV5-1 and TRBJ1-1, with no clear D. V shed 0 bases and J shed 0 bases, with 9 bases lying between them. The CDR3 loop spans 15 amino acids. Germline-derived CDR1 and CDR2 are SGHRS and YFSETQ. CDR3: CASSLEGRMNTEAFF. DNA of the CDR3: TGCGCCAGCAGCTTGGAGGGCAGGATGAACACTGAAGCTTTCTTT.

This clone was detected only once. The V gene is TRBV5-1, the J gene TRBJ1-2; D ambiguous. The CDR3 runs 14 residues. Germline V gene lookup returns CDR1 SGHRS and CDR2 YFSETQ. V was clipped by 4 bases and J by 3 bases, with 13 bases between them. The CDR3 coding sequence is TGCGCCAGCAGCCGGGAAGGGAAAGACTATGGCTACACCTTC. Protein: CASSREGKDYGYTF.